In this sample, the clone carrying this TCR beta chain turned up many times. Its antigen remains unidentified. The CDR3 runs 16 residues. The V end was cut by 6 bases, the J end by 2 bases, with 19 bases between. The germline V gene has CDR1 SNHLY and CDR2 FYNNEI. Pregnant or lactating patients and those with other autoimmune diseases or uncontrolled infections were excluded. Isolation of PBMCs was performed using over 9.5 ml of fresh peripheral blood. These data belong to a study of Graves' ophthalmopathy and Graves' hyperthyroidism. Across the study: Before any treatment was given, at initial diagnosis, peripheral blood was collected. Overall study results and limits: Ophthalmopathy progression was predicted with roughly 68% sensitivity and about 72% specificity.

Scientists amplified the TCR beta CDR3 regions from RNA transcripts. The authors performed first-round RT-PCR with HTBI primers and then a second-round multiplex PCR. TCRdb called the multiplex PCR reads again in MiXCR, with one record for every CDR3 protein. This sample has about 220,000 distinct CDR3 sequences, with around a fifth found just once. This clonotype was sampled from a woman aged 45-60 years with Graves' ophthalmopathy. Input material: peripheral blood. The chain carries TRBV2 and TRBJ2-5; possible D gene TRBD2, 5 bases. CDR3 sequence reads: CASRYPLGEGQETQYF. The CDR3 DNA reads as TGTGCCAGCAGATACCCTTTGGGAGAAGGGCAAGAGACCCAGTACTTC.